Listed here is a single T cell receptor beta chain. The V end was cut by 1 base, the J end by 4 bases, with 11 bases between. CDR3 length: 14 amino acids. Per the germline V gene, CDR1 is MDHEN and CDR2 is SYDVKM. This entry is derived from a study of cytomegalovirus exposure and HLA in healthy donors. This PCR relied on a set of 60 Vbeta primers and 13 Jbeta primers. This table comes from immunoSEQ multiplex PCR, and its TCRdb copy is limited to in-frame clones, with some not included. The sample contains around 160,000 clones, over 80% of which appear only once. This rearrangement joins TRBV28 to TRBJ2-7; D gene unclear. This sequence was found in a man aged 50 to 60 in good health and CMV-seropositive. Source material: PBMCs. CDR3 amino acids: CASSLLAQIYEQYF. DNA of the CDR3: TGTGCCAGCAGTTTATTGGCCCAGATTTACGAGCAGTACTTC.